This entry lists 21 T cell receptor beta chains sequenced from one sample in a study of blood T cell repertoires in COVID-19. Sequenced by immunoSEQ multiplex PCR; TCRdb stores in-frame clones only, minus some. The sample consists of 63,000 or so clones, about 85% of them appearing once. The sequencing input was peripheral blood. The source of these receptors is a man aged 65 to 85 with active COVID-19.

This clone appeared a single time. The chain links TRBV7-3 to TRBJ2-1, with TRBD1 as a possible D gene (5 bases). V gave up 5 bases and J gave up 7 bases, with 9 bases separating them. The CDR3 spans 12 residues. Germline lookup yields CDR1 SGHTA and CDR2 FQGTGA. For the CDR3, the DNA is TGTGCCAGCAGCCCCCAGGGAAATGAGCAGTTCTTC. Its translation is CASSPQGNEQFF.

V usage is TRBV27 and J usage is TRBJ1-5, with 8 bases lining up with TRBD1. J lost 2 bases, V lost 6 bases, and 12 bases had no gene match. The CDR3 sequence is 17 residues long. The germline gives CDR1 MNHEY, CDR2 SMNVEV (reference sequence). The CDR3 nucleotides are TGTGCCAGCAGCCAGACCCGCGACAGGGGTGGCAATCAGCCCCAGCATTTT. This sequence encodes CASSQTRDRGGNQPQHF.

This clone has a single count. The genes are TRBV28 and TRBJ1-1, with D unresolved. The CDR3 has 12 amino acids. Germline-derived CDR1 and CDR2 are MDHEN and SYDVKM. V was trimmed by 6 bases and J by 0 bases, leaving 5 bases between them. CDR3 residues: CASSPLNTEAFF. CDR3 nucleotides: TGTGCCAGCAGCCCTCTGAACACTGAAGCTTTCTTT. The whole variable domain, remainder taken from reference TRBV28 and TRBJ1-1, is DVKVTQSSRYLVKRTGEKVFLECVQDMDHENMFWYRQDPGLGLRLIYFSYDVKMKEKGDIPEGYSVSREKKERFSLILESASTNQTSMYLCASSPLNTEAFFGQGTRLTVV.

This sequence joins TRBV6-2 or TRBV6-3 and TRBJ2-1, with a weak D call TRBD1 (6 bases). CDR3 size: 16 residues. Between the trimmed V and J ends, which lost 5 bases and 1 base, there was a span of 15 bases. Germline V gene lookup returns CDR1 MNHEY and CDR2 SVGEGT. The CDR3 spells CASSPQGRASYNEQFF. The CDR3 nucleotides read TGTGCCAGCAGTCCCCAGGGGCGGGCGTCCTACAATGAGCAGTTCTTC.

The rearrangement joins TRBV5-4 to TRBJ1-2, with 10 nucleotides matching TRBD1. CDR3 length equals 16 residues. The germline CDR1 and CDR2 sequences are SGHNT and YYREEE (reference sequence). The junction had 10 bases not matched to a gene; V was cut back by 4 bases and J by 4 bases. The CDR3 region is CASSPDRGPAIYGYTF. The DNA of the CDR3 is TGTGCCAGCAGCCCAGACAGGGGGCCTGCCATCTATGGCTACACCTTC.

The V and J genes are TRBV6-2 or TRBV6-3 and TRBJ2-3; TRBD2 matches 8 bases. CDR1 and CDR2 (germline): MNHEY, SVGEGT. CDR3 length: 16 residues. Trimming took 4 bases from V and 1 from J; bases not matched to a gene: 7. The CDR3 here is CASSWGLAGGTDTQYF. In DNA form, the CDR3 reads TGTGCCAGCAGTTGGGGGCTAGCGGGCGGCACAGATACGCAGTATTTT.

This clone appeared a single time. V usage is TRBV5-5 and J usage is TRBJ1-1, with TRBD1 matching over 8 bases. The germline CDR1 and CDR2 sequences are SGHKS and YYEKEE (reference sequence). V lost 3 bases and J lost 0; bases outside the gene matches: 4. The CDR3 extends over 15 amino acids. CDR3 nucleotides: TGTGCCAGCAGCTCAGGGACAGGAGTGAACACTGAAGCTTTCTTT. Translation: CASSSGTGVNTEAFF. Looking up the rest from reference TRBV5-5 and TRBJ1-1 gives the full variable domain: DAGVTQSPTHLIKTRGQQVTLRCSPISGHKSVSWYQQVLGQGPQFIFQYYEKEERGRGNFPDRFSARQFPNYSSELNVNALLLGDSALYLCASSSGTGVNTEAFFGQGTRLTVV.

DNA of the CDR3: TGTGCCAGCAGCACCGGGGACAGGGGCTGCCCCTCCTATAATTCACCCCTCCACTTT. Residues: CASSTGDRGCPSYNSPLHF. The chain carries TRBV21-1 and TRBJ1-6; TRBD1, the D gene given by the table, was not confirmed from the DNA. TRBV21-1 constitutes a pseudogene. This CDR3 region has 19 residues.

This chain links TRBV27 with TRBJ2-4; a possible D gene is TRBD2 (6 bases). V dropped 4 bases and J dropped 0 bases, with 10 bases sitting between them. There are 15 residues in the CDR3. Germline V gene sequence: CDR1 MNHEY, CDR2 SMNVEV (reference sequence). The CDR3 sequence: CASSSGTLAKNIQYF. Here the CDR3 DNA reads TGTGCCAGCAGTTCGGGGACTTTAGCCAAAAACATTCAGTACTTC.

This clone was counted a single time. This chain connects TRBV12-3 or TRBV12-4 to TRBJ2-3; 14 bases align to TRBD2. V lost 1 base, J lost 14 bases, and 2 bases stayed unmatched. The CDR3 contains 13 residues. The DNA for the CDR3 is TGTGCCAGCAGTTTAGGGGGACTAGCGGGAGTGTATTTT. As protein: CASSLGGLAGVYF.

The J gene is TRBJ2-1, the V gene TRBV28; 7 positions agree with TRBD2. V was clipped by 5 bases and J by 2 bases; unmatched bases: 3. The CDR3 covers 14 residues. Germline lookup yields CDR1 MDHEN and CDR2 SYDVKM. The CDR3 coding sequence is TGTGCCAGCAGTGGGGGGGAACCCTACAATGAGCAGTTCTTC. Translating gives CASSGGEPYNEQFF.

The rearrangement links TRBV14 to TRBJ2-7, with 7 bases fitting TRBD1. CDR3 length equals 17 residues. Germline V lookup: CDR1 SGHDN, CDR2 FVKESK. V shed 1 base and J 4 bases; nucleotides not matched to a gene: 13. Here the CDR3 reads CASSQGGPRGSGYEQYF. The CDR3 nucleotides are TGTGCCAGCAGCCAAGGGGGACCCAGGGGGTCGGGGTACGAGCAGTACTTC.

V and J are TRBV3-1 (or the pseudogene TRBV3-2) and TRBJ2-4, with D maybe TRBD2 (6 bases). The germline V and J ends were trimmed by 4 bases and 3 bases, with 10 bases remaining between them. The CDR3 is 14 amino acids. The V gene's germline CDR1 is LGHDT and CDR2 YNNKEL (reference sequence). CDR3: CASSPLAGKNIQYF. The DNA of the CDR3 is TGTGCCAGCAGCCCACTAGCTGGCAAAAACATTCAGTACTTC.

The chain has TRBV14 and TRBJ2-3, with 7 nucleotides matching TRBD1. Germline loops: CDR1 SGHDN, CDR2 FVKESK. The CDR3 contains 13 residues. With V trimmed by 0 bases and J by 12 bases, 6 bases remained unmatched. CDR3 bases: TGTGCCAGCAGCCAAGAAGGGGGCCGCATTCAGTATTTT. This translates into CASSQEGGRIQYF.

Here the CDR3 reads CSVHRGGEQFF. In DNA, the CDR3 is TGCAGTGTCCACAGGGGTGGTGAGCAGTTCTTC. The V call is TRBV20-1, the J call TRBJ2-1; 7 bases align to TRBD1. CDR3 length: 11 amino acids. V shed 7 bases and J 9 bases; nucleotides not matched to a gene: 6. Germline V gene lookup returns CDR1 DFQATT and CDR2 SNEGSKA (reference sequence).

The V and J genes are TRBV12-5 and TRBJ2-4; 11 nucleotides match TRBD2. The CDR3 spans 21 residues. Trimming cost V 0 bases and J 0 bases; bases outside gene matches: 13. Germline assignment: CDR1 LGHNT and CDR2 FRNRAP. CDR3 in amino acids: CASGLVLASGRRGLAKNIQYF. For the CDR3, the DNA is TGTGCTAGTGGTTTGGTACTGGCTAGCGGGAGGAGGGGCCTAGCCAAAAACATTCAGTACTTC.

The chain recombines TRBV6-1 with TRBJ2-3; 8 bases line up with TRBD1. With V trimmed by 2 bases and J by 6 bases, 13 bases remained unmatched. Germline CDR1 MNHNS, CDR2 SASEGT. The CDR3 has 17 residues. The CDR3 sequence: CASSEPRTGSFPDTQYF. Here the CDR3 DNA reads TGTGCCAGCAGTGAACCCCGGACAGGGTCTTTCCCGGATACGCAGTATTTT.

V usage is TRBV6-2 or TRBV6-3 and J usage is TRBJ2-5, with D maybe TRBD1 (7 bases). The CDR3 runs to 14 residues. CDR1 and CDR2 from the germline V gene are MNHEY and SVGEGT. Trimming left V 4 bases short and J 5 bases short, with 14 bases between. This CDR3 is CASSSQGGAETQYF. The CDR3 nucleotides read TGTGCCAGCAGTTCCCAGGGGGGTGCCGAGACCCAGTACTTC.

This clone appeared once. The chain joins TRBV28 to TRBJ2-1, with a tentative D call TRBD2 (7 bases). The CDR3 consists of 16 residues. V lost 5 bases, J lost 4 bases, and 18 bases lay in between. The V gene's germline CDR1 is MDHEN and CDR2 SYDVKM. CDR3 bases: TGTGCCAGCAGTCCGCCGGGGGGCGGGAGTTACAATGAGCAGTTCTTC. Translating it yields CASSPPGGGSYNEQFF.

J is TRBJ1-1 and V is TRBV11-3; D is perhaps TRBD1 (6 bases). Between the trimmed V and J ends, which lost 5 bases and 0 bases, there was a span of 13 bases. Per the germline V gene, CDR1 is SGHNT and CDR2 is YENEEA. The CDR3 is made up of 15 amino acids. The CDR3 spells CASSPAGGLNTEAFF. The CDR3 region has the DNA TGTGCCAGCAGCCCCGCCGGGGGGCTGAACACTGAAGCTTTCTTT.

This clone showed up just once. The CDR3 spells CASSPRGTTGELFF. CDR3 bases: TGTGCCAGCAGCCCCCGGGGTACCACCGGGGAGCTGTTTTTT. The chain uses TRBV6-5 and TRBJ2-2; D possibly corresponds to TRBD2 (5 bases). V gave up 6 bases and J gave up 4 bases, with 12 bases separating them. The CDR3 extends over 14 amino acids. Germline V gene lookup returns CDR1 MNHEY and CDR2 SVGAGI.